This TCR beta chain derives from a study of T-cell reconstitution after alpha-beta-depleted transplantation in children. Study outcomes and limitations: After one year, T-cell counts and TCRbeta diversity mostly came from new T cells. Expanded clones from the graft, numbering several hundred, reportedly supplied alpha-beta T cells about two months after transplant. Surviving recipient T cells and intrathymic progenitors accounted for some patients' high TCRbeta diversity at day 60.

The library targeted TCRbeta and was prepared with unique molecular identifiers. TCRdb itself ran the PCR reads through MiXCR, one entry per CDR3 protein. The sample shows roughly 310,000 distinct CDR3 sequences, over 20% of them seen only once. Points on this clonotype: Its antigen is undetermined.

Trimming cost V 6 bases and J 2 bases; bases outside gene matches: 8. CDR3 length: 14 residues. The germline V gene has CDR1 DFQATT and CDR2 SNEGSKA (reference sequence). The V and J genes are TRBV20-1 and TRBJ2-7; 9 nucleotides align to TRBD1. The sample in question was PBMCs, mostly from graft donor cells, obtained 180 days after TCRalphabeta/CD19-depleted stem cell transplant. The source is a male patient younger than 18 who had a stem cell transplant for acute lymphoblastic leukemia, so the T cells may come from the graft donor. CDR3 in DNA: TGCAGTGCCAGGGACAGGGTGAGGACCTACGAGCAGTACTTC. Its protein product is CSARDRVRTYEQYF.